The T cell receptor (beta chain) under discussion was sequenced for a study of cytomegalovirus exposure and HLA in healthy donors. Germline CDR1 LNHDA, CDR2 SQIVND (reference sequence). The CDR3 covers 20 residues. V dropped 5 bases and J dropped 6; count of bases not matched to a gene: 24. In the PCR, 60 Vbeta and 13 Jbeta primers were used. The data were produced by immunoSEQ multiplex PCR, yet TCRdb's version contains in-frame clones alone and is incomplete. The table shows 100,000 to 150,000 clones, with about 85% occurring only once. The gene calls are TRBV19 and TRBJ2-1, with 8 bases aligning to TRBD1. This sequence was found in a man younger than 35 in good health and CMV-seropositive. The sample was PBMCs. CDR3 in amino acids: CASSFRPGQAVAVYVNEQFF. The CDR3 DNA sequence: TGTGCCAGTAGTTTCCGGCCGGGACAGGCTGTGGCGGTGTATGTCAATGAGCAGTTCTTC.